The clone carrying this T cell receptor beta chain was detected only once. Its antigen remains unknown. Other DNA sequences in this specimen translate into the identical CDR3. This table comes from immunoSEQ multiplex PCR, and its TCRdb copy is limited to in-frame clones, with some not included. The data contain about 90,000 clones, 83% of them seen just once; the ten biggest clones take up approximately 17%. This sample's time point: cycle 4 day 1 (C4D1), after less than seven weeks of nivolumab. In every patient, relapse followed autologous stem cell transplantation, while exposure to brentuximab vedotin differed. The data originate from a study of PD-1 blockade in classical Hodgkin lymphoma. Findings and limits, study-wide: Anyone who began nivolumab under 1 year after ASCT was excluded. Complete responders entered with baseline diversity on par with newly diagnosed patients, the results showed. Newly diagnosed patients were said to have less baseline TCR diversity than healthy donors did. Researchers reported that CD4+ TCR diversity, though not CD8+, rose significantly by C4D1.

This CDR3 spans 15 amino acids. CDR1 is MNHEY and CDR2 is SVGAGI in the germline V gene. V shed 0 bases and J 7 bases; nucleotides not matched to a gene: 6. The sequence was obtained from a human donor with classical Hodgkin lymphoma. The chain has TRBV6-5 and TRBJ1-5; 7 bases are a match to TRBD1. Source: peripheral blood mononuclear cells (PBMCs), taken before the fourth cycle of nivolumab. The CDR3 DNA is TGTGCCAGCAGTTACTCAGGAGGGGGCGGCCAGCCCCAGCATTTT. Protein sequence: CASSYSGGGGQPQHF.